Listed below are T cell receptor beta chains from one sample, sequenced in a study of T cell responses to AZD1222 COVID-19 vaccine. Assay: immunoSEQ multiplex PCR; the TCRdb copy retains only in-frame clones and omits some. The table has about 100,000 clones, 80% to 90% seen once. The source was peripheral blood, collected on day 0 of AZD1222 vaccination. The receptors come from an adult in good health. Each CDR3 is given with its conserved first and last residue. Each record gives: J gene, V gene, clone size, CDR3 protein. The size of a clone is reported for some rows only, either as once, few or many, or as a class for expanded clones.

TRBJ2-1	TRBV11-3	.	CASSLEATSGGYNEQFF
TRBJ1-4	TRBV3-1/TRBV3-2	.	CASSQQGAVEKLFF
TRBJ2-1	TRBV2	.	CASRTGTGNFDEQFF
TRBJ2-1	TRBV10-1	.	CASSELGGNPWREQFF
TRBJ2-2	TRBV10-3	.	CAISERGTNTGELFF
TRBJ1-2	TRBV18	.	CASSPGQIYGYTF
TRBJ2-2	TRBV24-1	.	CATSDLPLDRETDTGELFF
TRBJ1-3	TRBV11-2	.	CASSLGGNTIYF
TRBJ1-3	TRBV11-2	.	CASSFQPADGNTIYF
TRBJ2-7	TRBV3-1/TRBV3-2	.	CASSLIGRYEQYF
TRBJ1-5	TRBV15	.	CATSLGGDQPQHF
TRBJ2-1	TRBV30	.	CAWRRQGPGPNNEQFF
TRBJ1-3	TRBV19	.	CASTMDYGNTIYF
TRBJ2-1	TRBV27	.	CASSYGTSGGDEQFF
TRBJ1-5	TRBV6-5	.	CASRLSGISNQPQHF
TRBJ2-1	TRBV2	.	CASSEASGGSEFF
TRBJ2-2	TRBV21-1	.	CASSERRGAGGAGELFF
TRBJ1-6	TRBV9	.	CASSVMSKDSPLHF
TRBJ1-2	TRBV19	.	CASSIGQGRQIYGYTF
TRBJ2-1	TRBV5-1	few	CASSGDPGSHNEQFF
TRBJ1-2	TRBV7-2	.	CASSSSTGGSNYGYTF
TRBJ1-2	TRBV7-2	.	CASSLAKQNYGYTF
TRBJ2-1	TRBV19	.	CASRKGTSGVSEQFF
TRBJ2-1	TRBV3-1/TRBV3-2	.	CASSPPSGRDNEQFF
TRBJ1-5	TRBV6-1	.	CASSAAQGAHRSNQPQHF
TRBJ2-1	TRBV6-6	.	CASSYADSSYNEQFF
TRBJ1-2	TRBV6-6	.	CASSTQTGGRDGYTF
TRBJ1-6	TRBV6-5	once	CASSYGHDNSPLHF
TRBJ2-2	TRBV4-1	.	CASSQPVTRRPGELFF
TRBJ2-2	TRBV23-1	.	CASSHSTGQGSGELFF
TRBJ2-7	TRBV5-5	.	CASSLRGMASYEQYF
TRBJ2-5	TRBV10-2	.	CASSESSGETQYF
TRBJ2-2	TRBV27	.	CASRRIALAGELFF
TRBJ1-5	TRBV19	.	CASSNDRNQPQHF
TRBJ1-5	TRBV9	.	CASSVTATNQPQHF
TRBJ1-1	TRBV28	.	CASKTVNTEAFF
TRBJ2-4	TRBV7-2	.	CASSLNRASGQLAKNIQYF
TRBJ2-7	TRBV4-1	.	CASSQDQGSYEQYF
TRBJ1-6	TRBV19	.	CASSPGDPGSPLHF
TRBJ2-1	TRBV29-1	.	CSVDFRGGDEQFF
TRBJ1-5	TRBV18	.	CASRTGDQPQHF
TRBJ2-7	TRBV13	.	CASSLGQGFAYEQYF
TRBJ2-7	TRBV7-8	.	CASSLESGTGSYEQYF
TRBJ1-2	TRBV29-1	once	CSVEEAANYGYTF
TRBJ1-5	TRBV6-1	.	CASSEVGLGNQPQHF
TRBJ2-1	TRBV7-8	.	CASSLSQGWLEFF
TRBJ2-1	TRBV30	.	CAWSVPPVMGFF
TRBJ2-7	TRBV7-9	.	CASSLRDSHEQYF
TRBJ1-5	TRBV19	.	CASSTGAGWFHQPQHF
TRBJ2-1	TRBV5-6	.	CASSSRVSEQFF